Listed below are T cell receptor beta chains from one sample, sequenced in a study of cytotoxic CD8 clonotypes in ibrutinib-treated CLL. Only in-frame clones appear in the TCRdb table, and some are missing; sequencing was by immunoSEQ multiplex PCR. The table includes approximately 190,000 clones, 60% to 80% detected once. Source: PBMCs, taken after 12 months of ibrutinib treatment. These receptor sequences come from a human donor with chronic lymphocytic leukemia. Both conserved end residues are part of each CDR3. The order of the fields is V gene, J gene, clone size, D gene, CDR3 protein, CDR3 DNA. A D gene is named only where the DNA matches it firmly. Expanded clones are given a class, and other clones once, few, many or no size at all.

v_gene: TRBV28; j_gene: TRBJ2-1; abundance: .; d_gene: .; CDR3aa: CASPPPTGPYNEQFF; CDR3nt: TGTGCCAGCCCCCCTCCCACAGGGCCCTACAATGAGCAGTTCTTC
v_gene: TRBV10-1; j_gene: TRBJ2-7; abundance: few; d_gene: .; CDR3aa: CASSGGYEQYF; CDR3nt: TGCGCCAGCAGTGGAGGCTACGAGCAGTACTTC
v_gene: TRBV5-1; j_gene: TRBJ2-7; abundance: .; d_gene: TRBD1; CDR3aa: CASSLQGESYEQYF; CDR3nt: TGCGCCAGCAGCTTACAGGGGGAGAGCTACGAGCAGTACTTC
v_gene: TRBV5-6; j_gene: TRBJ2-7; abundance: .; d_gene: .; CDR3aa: CASSWTEGGEQYF; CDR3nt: TGTGCCAGCAGCTGGACGGAGGGAGGCGAGCAGTACTTC
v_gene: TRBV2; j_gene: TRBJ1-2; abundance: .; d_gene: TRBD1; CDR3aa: CASSGQGRGDGYTF; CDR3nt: TGTGCCAGTTCGGGACAGGGTAGGGGAGATGGCTACACCTTC
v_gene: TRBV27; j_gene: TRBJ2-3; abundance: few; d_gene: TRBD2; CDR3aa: CASRPGLAGNTQYF; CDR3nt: TGTGCCAGCAGACCGGGACTAGCGGGAAATACGCAGTATTTT
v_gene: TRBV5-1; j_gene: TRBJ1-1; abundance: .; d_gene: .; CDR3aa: CASSFAPGPGGTEAFF; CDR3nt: TGCGCCAGCAGCTTCGCTCCGGGCCCCGGGGGAACTGAAGCTTTCTTT
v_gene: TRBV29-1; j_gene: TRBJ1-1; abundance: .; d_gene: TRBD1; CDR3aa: CSVDYRGLGTEAFF; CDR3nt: TGCAGCGTTGACTACAGGGGGCTCGGCACTGAAGCTTTCTTT
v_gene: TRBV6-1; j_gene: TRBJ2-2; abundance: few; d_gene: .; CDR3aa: CASSEVQETGELFF; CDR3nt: TGTGCCAGCAGTGAAGTCCAGGAAACCGGGGAGCTGTTTTTT
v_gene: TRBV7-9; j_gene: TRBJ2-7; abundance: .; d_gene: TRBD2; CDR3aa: CASRGGGSSYEQYF; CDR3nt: TGTGCCAGCAGGGGCGGGGGTAGCTCCTACGAGCAGTACTTC
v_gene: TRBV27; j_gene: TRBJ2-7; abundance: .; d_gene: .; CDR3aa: CASSFNSYEQYF; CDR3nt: TGTGCCAGCAGTTTCAACTCCTACGAGCAGTACTTC
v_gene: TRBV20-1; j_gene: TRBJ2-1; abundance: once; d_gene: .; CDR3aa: CSALTGHEQFF; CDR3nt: TGCAGTGCTCTCACAGGGCACGAGCAGTTCTTC
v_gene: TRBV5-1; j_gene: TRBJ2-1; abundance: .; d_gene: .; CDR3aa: CASSFGPQMDPNYNEQFF; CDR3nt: TGCGCCAGCAGCTTCGGGCCCCAAATGGACCCCAACTACAATGAGCAGTTCTTC
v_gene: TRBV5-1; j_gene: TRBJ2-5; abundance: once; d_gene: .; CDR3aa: CASSSQGSQETQYF; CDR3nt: TGCGCCAGCAGCTCCCAGGGATCACAAGAGACCCAGTACTTC
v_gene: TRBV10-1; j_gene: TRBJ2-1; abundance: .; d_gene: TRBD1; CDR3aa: CASSRQGGNEQFF; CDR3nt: TGCGCCAGCAGTAGACAGGGGGGGAATGAGCAGTTCTTC
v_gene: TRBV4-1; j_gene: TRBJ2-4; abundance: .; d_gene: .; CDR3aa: CASSGGGGIQNIQYF; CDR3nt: TGCGCCAGCAGCGGGGGAGGGGGAATCCAAAACATTCAGTACTTC
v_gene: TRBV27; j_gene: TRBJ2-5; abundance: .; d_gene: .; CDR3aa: CACGRGETQYF; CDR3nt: TGTGCCTGCGGACGTGGGGAGACCCAGTACTTC
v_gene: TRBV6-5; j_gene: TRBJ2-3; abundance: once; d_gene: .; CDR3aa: CASNNGRGAPDTQYF; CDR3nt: TGTGCCAGCAACAACGGAAGGGGTGCACCAGATACGCAGTATTTT
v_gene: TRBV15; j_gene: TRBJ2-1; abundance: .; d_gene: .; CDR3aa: CATSRADGSSYNEQFF; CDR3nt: TGTGCCACCAGCAGAGCCGACGGAAGCTCCTACAATGAGCAGTTCTTC
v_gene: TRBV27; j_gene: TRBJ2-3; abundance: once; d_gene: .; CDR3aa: CASSSQDGIVIDTQYF; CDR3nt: TGTGCCAGCAGTTCCCAGGACGGTATAGTGATAGATACGCAGTATTTT
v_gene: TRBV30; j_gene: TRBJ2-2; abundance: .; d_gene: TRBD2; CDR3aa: CAWISGGAVAGELFF; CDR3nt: TGTGCCTGGATCAGCGGGGGGGCCGTCGCCGGGGAGCTGTTTTTT
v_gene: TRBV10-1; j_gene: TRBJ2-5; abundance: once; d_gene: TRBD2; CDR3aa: CASRASGGGQETQYF; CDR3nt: TGCGCCAGCAGGGCTAGCGGGGGAGGCCAAGAGACCCAGTACTTC
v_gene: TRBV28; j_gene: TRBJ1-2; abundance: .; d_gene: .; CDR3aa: CASRGGGAAFGYTF; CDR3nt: TGTGCCAGCAGGGGGGGAGGGGCAGCATTTGGCTACACCTTC
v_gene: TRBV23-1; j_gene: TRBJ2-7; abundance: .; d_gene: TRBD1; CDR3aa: CASSQQRFGTDTYEQYF; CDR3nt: TGCGCCAGCAGTCAACAACGATTCGGGACAGATACCTACGAGCAGTACTTC
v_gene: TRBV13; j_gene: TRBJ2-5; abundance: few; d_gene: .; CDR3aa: CASSSRTYGETQYF; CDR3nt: TGTGCCAGCAGCTCCAGGACCTATGGGGAGACCCAGTACTTC
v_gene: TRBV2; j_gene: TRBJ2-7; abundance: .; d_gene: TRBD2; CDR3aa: CASNPGLAGGYEQYF; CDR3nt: TGTGCCAGCAACCCGGGACTAGCGGGGGGCTACGAGCAGTACTTC
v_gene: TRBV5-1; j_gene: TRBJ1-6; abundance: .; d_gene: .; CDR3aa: CASSLGTGYNSPLHF; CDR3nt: TGCGCCAGCAGCTTGGGTACAGGGTATAATTCACCCCTCCACTTT
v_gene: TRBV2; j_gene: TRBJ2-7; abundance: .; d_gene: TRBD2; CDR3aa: CASRWLAGTYEQYF; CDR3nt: TGTGCCAGCAGGTGGCTAGCGGGGACCTACGAGCAGTACTTC
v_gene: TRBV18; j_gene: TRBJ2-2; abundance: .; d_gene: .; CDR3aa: CASSPDISRGNTGELFF; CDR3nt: TGTGCCAGCTCACCCGATATCAGCAGGGGGAACACCGGGGAGCTGTTTTTT
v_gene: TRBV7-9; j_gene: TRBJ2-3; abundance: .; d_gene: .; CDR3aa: CASSLGSTSTDTQYF; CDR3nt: TGTGCCAGCAGCTTAGGTTCCACAAGCACAGATACGCAGTATTTT
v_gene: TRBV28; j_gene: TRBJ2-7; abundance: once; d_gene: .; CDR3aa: CASSFLAVGSYEQYF; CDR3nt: TGTGCCAGCAGTTTTCTGGCGGTGGGCTCCTACGAGCAGTACTTC
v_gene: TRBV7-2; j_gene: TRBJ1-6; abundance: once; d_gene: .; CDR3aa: CASSLIRISYNSPLHF; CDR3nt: TGTGCCAGCAGCTTAATTCGGATCTCCTATAATTCACCCCTCCACTTT
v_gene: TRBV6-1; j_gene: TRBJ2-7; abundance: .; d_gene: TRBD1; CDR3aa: CASGEGQGGTRQYF; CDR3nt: TGTGCCAGCGGGGAAGGACAGGGAGGCACCCGACAGTACTTC
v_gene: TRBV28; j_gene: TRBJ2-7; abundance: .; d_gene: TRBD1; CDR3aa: CASSRPGQGSHEQYF; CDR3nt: TGTGCCAGCTCCCGGCCGGGACAGGGGAGCCACGAGCAGTACTTC
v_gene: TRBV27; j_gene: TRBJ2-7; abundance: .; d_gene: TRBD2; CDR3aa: CASRWTSGAYEQYF; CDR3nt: TGTGCCAGCAGGTGGACTAGCGGGGCCTACGAGCAGTACTTC
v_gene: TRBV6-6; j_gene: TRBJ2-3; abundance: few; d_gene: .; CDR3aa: CASNPGHMTDTQYF; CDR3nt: TGTGCCAGCAACCCGGGACATATGACAGATACGCAGTATTTT
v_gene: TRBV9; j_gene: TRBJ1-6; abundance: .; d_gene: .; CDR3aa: CASSVGPDNSPLHF; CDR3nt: TGTGCCAGCAGCGTAGGGCCGGACAATTCACCCCTCCACTTT
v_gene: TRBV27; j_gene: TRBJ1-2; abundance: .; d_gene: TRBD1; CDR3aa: CARQGRGGFFHGYTF; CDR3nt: TGTGCCCGCCAAGGCCGAGGGGGCTTCTTCCATGGCTACACCTTC
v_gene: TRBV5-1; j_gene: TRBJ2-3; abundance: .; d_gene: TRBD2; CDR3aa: CASSLALAGVHTQYF; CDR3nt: TGCGCCAGCAGCTTGGCCCTAGCGGGAGTACATACGCAGTATTTT
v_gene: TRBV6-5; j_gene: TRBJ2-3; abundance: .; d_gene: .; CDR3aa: CASSYGTSSGTQYF; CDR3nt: TGTGCCAGCAGTTACGGAACTAGCTCGGGTACGCAGTATTTT
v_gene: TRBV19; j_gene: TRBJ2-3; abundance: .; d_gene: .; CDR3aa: CASGTWAAPSTDTQYF; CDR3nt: TGTGCCAGTGGGACGTGGGCGGCACCTAGCACAGATACGCAGTATTTT
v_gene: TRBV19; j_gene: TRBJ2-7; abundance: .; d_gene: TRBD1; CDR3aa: CASSFTGGGFYEQYF; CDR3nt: TGTGCCAGTAGTTTCACAGGGGGCGGTTTTTACGAGCAGTACTTC
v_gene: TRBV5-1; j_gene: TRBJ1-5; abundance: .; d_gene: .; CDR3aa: CASSLAGDNQPQHF; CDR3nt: TGCGCCAGCAGCTTGGCAGGGGACAATCAGCCCCAGCATTTT
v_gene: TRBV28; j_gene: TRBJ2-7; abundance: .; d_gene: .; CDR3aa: CASRVGVRPRPYEQYF; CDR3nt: TGTGCCAGCAGAGTTGGGGTGCGGCCTAGGCCCTACGAGCAGTACTTC
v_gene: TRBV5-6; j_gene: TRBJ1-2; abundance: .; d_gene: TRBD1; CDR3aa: CASSLVGQEPYTF; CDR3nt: TGTGCCAGCAGCTTGGTGGGACAGGAACCCTACACCTTC
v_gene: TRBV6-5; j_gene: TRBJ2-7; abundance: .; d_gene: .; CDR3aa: CASSYSRQLLTYEQYF; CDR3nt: TGTGCCAGCAGTTACTCCCGACAGCTTCTCACCTACGAGCAGTACTTC
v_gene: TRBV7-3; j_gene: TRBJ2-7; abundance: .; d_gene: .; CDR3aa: CASSFDRSYEQYF; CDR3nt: TGTGCCAGCAGCTTCGACAGGAGCTACGAGCAGTACTTC
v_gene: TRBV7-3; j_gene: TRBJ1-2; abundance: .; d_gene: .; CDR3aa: CASSLGSGGSGYGYTF; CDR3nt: TGTGCCAGCAGCTTAGGTTCTGGGGGCTCGGGCTATGGCTACACCTTC
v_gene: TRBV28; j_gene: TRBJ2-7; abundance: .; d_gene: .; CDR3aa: CASSFSYEQYF; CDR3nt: TGTGCCAGCAGTTTCAGCTACGAGCAGTACTTC
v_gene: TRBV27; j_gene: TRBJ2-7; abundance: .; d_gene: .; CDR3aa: CASSAQGNEQYF; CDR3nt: TGTGCCAGCAGCGCTCAGGGGAACGAGCAGTACTTC
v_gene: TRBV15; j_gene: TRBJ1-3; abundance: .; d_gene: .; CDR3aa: CATSRGSGPGNTIYF; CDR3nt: TGTGCCACCAGCAGGGGTTCGGGGCCTGGAAACACCATATATTTT